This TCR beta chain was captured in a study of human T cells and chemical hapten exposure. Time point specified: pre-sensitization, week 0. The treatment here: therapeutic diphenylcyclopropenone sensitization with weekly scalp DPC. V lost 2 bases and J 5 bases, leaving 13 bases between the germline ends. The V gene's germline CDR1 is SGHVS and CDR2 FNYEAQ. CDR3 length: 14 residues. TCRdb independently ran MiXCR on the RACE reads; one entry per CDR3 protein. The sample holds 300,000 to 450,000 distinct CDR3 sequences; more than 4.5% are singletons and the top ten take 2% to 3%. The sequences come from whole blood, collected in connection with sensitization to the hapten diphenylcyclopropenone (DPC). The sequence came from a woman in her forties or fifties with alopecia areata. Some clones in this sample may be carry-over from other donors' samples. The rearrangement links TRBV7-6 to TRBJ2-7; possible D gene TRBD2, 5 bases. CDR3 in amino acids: CASSLYLGDNEQYF. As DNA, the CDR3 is TGTGCCAGCAGCTTATATCTGGGAGATAACGAGCAGTACTTC.